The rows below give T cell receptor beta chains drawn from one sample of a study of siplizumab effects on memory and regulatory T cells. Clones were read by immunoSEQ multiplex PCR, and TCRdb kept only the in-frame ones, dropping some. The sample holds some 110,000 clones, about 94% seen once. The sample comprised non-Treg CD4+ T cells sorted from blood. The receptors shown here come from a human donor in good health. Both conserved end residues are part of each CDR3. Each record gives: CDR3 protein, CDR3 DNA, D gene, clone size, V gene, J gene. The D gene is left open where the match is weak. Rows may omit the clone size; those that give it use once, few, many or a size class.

CDR3aa: CASSNTGGGHQPQHF; CDR3nt: TGTGCCAGCAGTAATACCGGGGGTGGGCATCAGCCCCAGCATTTT; d_gene: NA; abundance: NA; v_gene: TRBV25-1; j_gene: TRBJ1-5
CDR3aa: CSVERELNTEAFF; CDR3nt: TGCAGCGTTGAAAGGGAACTGAACACTGAAGCTTTCTTT; d_gene: NA; abundance: NA; v_gene: TRBV29-1; j_gene: TRBJ1-1
CDR3aa: CASSVDGFNQPQHF; CDR3nt: TGTGCCAGCAGCGTGGACGGATTCAATCAGCCCCAGCATTTT; d_gene: NA; abundance: NA; v_gene: TRBV5-4; j_gene: TRBJ1-5
CDR3aa: CAWSVMGTTNEKLFF; CDR3nt: TGTGCCTGGAGTGTAATGGGGACGACTAATGAAAAACTGTTTTTT; d_gene: NA; abundance: once; v_gene: TRBV30; j_gene: TRBJ1-4
CDR3aa: CASSQTRGGDGYTF; CDR3nt: TGCGCCAGCAGCCAGACGAGGGGTGGGGATGGCTACACCTTC; d_gene: NA; abundance: NA; v_gene: TRBV5-1; j_gene: TRBJ1-2
CDR3aa: CASRRQAEAFF; CDR3nt: TGTGCCAGCAGAAGACAGGCTGAAGCTTTCTTT; d_gene: NA; abundance: NA; v_gene: TRBV6-5; j_gene: TRBJ1-1
CDR3aa: CASSFGVGGELFF; CDR3nt: TGTGCCAGCAGCTTCGGGGTTGGCGGGGAGCTGTTTTTT; d_gene: NA; abundance: once; v_gene: TRBV7-9; j_gene: TRBJ2-2
CDR3aa: CASSSQGAYGYTF; CDR3nt: TGTGCCAGCAGCTCACAGGGGGCCTATGGCTACACCTTC; d_gene: TRBD1; abundance: NA; v_gene: TRBV5-6; j_gene: TRBJ1-2
CDR3aa: CASRDHKTRNEQFF; CDR3nt: TGTGCCAGCAGGGACCATAAAACTAGAAATGAGCAGTTCTTC; d_gene: NA; abundance: NA; v_gene: TRBV2; j_gene: TRBJ2-1
CDR3aa: CASSSYGYTF; CDR3nt: TGCGCCAGCAGCTCCTATGGCTACACCTTC; d_gene: NA; abundance: NA; v_gene: TRBV5-1; j_gene: TRBJ1-2
CDR3aa: CASSLGRGGEGYTF; CDR3nt: TGTGCCAGCAGCTTAGGCAGGGGAGGGGAAGGCTACACCTTC; d_gene: NA; abundance: NA; v_gene: TRBV7-2; j_gene: TRBJ1-2
CDR3aa: CASRSLSGSPHEQYF; CDR3nt: TGTGCCAGTAGATCCCTGAGCGGGAGTCCCCACGAGCAGTACTTC; d_gene: TRBD2; abundance: NA; v_gene: TRBV19; j_gene: TRBJ2-7
CDR3aa: CASSQPPPGSPLHF; CDR3nt: TGTGCCAGCAGCCAACCCCCCCCGGGGTCACCCCTCCACTTT; d_gene: NA; abundance: NA; v_gene: TRBV7-8; j_gene: TRBJ1-6
CDR3aa: CASSETHRYEQYF; CDR3nt: TGTGCCAGCAGTGAGACGCACAGATACGAGCAGTACTTC; d_gene: NA; abundance: NA; v_gene: TRBV6-1; j_gene: TRBJ2-7
CDR3aa: CASSLLRDSGYEQYF; CDR3nt: TGTGCCAGCAGCTTGCTCCGGGACAGTGGCTACGAGCAGTACTTC; d_gene: TRBD1; abundance: NA; v_gene: TRBV5-5; j_gene: TRBJ2-7
CDR3aa: CASSYLAGLTDTQYF; CDR3nt: TGTGCCAGCAGTTACCTGGCAGGTCTCACAGATACGCAGTATTTT; d_gene: NA; abundance: NA; v_gene: TRBV6-5; j_gene: TRBJ2-3
CDR3aa: CAWSRVEGGEAFF; CDR3nt: TGTGCCTGGAGTAGGGTGGAGGGCGGTGAAGCTTTCTTT; d_gene: NA; abundance: once; v_gene: TRBV30; j_gene: TRBJ1-1
CDR3aa: CASSLVPRAGELFF; CDR3nt: TGCGCCAGCAGCTTGGTACCCAGGGCCGGGGAGCTGTTTTTT; d_gene: NA; abundance: NA; v_gene: TRBV5-1; j_gene: TRBJ2-2
CDR3aa: CSVDGVTEAFF; CDR3nt: TGCAGCGTTGATGGGGTAACTGAAGCTTTCTTT; d_gene: NA; abundance: NA; v_gene: TRBV29-1; j_gene: TRBJ1-1
CDR3aa: CATSDLVTLAGPREDTQYF; CDR3nt: TGTGCCACCTCTGACTTAGTGACATTAGCAGGGCCCCGCGAAGATACGCAGTATTTT; d_gene: NA; abundance: NA; v_gene: TRBV6-4; j_gene: TRBJ2-3
CDR3aa: CASSFVNTGELFF; CDR3nt: TGTGCCAGCAGCTTTGTTAACACCGGGGAGCTGTTTTTT; d_gene: NA; abundance: NA; v_gene: TRBV5-6; j_gene: TRBJ2-2
CDR3aa: CASSVLLGTSVNSPLHF; CDR3nt: TGTGCCAGCAGTGTATTATTAGGGACATCCGTTAATTCACCCCTCCACTTT; d_gene: NA; abundance: NA; v_gene: TRBV2; j_gene: TRBJ1-6
CDR3aa: CASNRVSGRSDEQFF; CDR3nt: TGTGCCAGCAACAGGGTTAGCGGGAGAAGCGATGAGCAGTTCTTC; d_gene: TRBD2; abundance: NA; v_gene: TRBV6-6; j_gene: TRBJ2-1
CDR3aa: CASSQWVGKNAEAFF; CDR3nt: TGTGCCAGCAGCCAATGGGTGGGCAAAAACGCTGAAGCTTTCTTT; d_gene: NA; abundance: NA; v_gene: TRBV7-3; j_gene: TRBJ1-1